Listed below are T cell receptor beta chains from one sample, sequenced in a study of T cell responses to AZD1222 COVID-19 vaccine. The repertoire was sequenced with immunoSEQ multiplex PCR; TCRdb's copy has only in-frame clones and lacks some. The sample lists roughly 110,000 clones, about 85% occurring once. The specimen comprised peripheral blood, sampled 28 days after the second AZD1222 dose. The receptors come from an adult who received the AZD1222 COVID-19 vaccine. CDR3s include the opening cysteine and the closing phenylalanine or tryptophan. D genes are given only for firm matches. Part of the rows lack a size; the others show once, few, many or a class for expanded clones.

d_gene	abundance	v_gene	j_gene	CDR3aa	CDR3nt
NA	NA	TRBV6-5	TRBJ2-1	CASSYSRGNEQFF	TGTGCCAGCAGTTACTCGAGAGGGAATGAGCAGTTCTTC
NA	NA	TRBV13	TRBJ2-3	CASSHPAQGADTQYF	TGTGCCAGCAGCCACCCGGCCCAGGGAGCAGATACGCAGTATTTT
NA	NA	TRBV18	TRBJ2-7	CASSPSIFGAVANEQYF	TGTGCCAGCTCACCTTCCATCTTCGGGGCAGTAGCCAACGAGCAGTACTTC
NA	NA	TRBV14	TRBJ1-5	CASSPGTKNQPQHF	TGTGCCAGCAGCCCCGGGACAAAGAATCAGCCCCAGCATTTT
TRBD1	NA	TRBV7-2	TRBJ2-5	CASSYQGAGETQYF	TGTGCCAGCAGTTATCAGGGGGCAGGAGAGACCCAGTACTTC
NA	NA	TRBV9	TRBJ1-1	CASSPENRNTEAFF	TGTGCCAGCAGCCCGGAGAACAGGAACACTGAAGCTTTCTTT
TRBD1	NA	TRBV11-2	TRBJ2-1	CASSLGGRGQGEQFF	TGTGCCAGCAGCTTAGGAGGCAGGGGGCAGGGTGAGCAGTTCTTC
TRBD1	NA	TRBV6-5	TRBJ1-2	CASSYLSTGLNYGYTF	TGTGCCAGCAGTTACCTATCGACAGGGTTGAACTATGGCTACACCTTC
TRBD1	NA	TRBV7-2	TRBJ1-3	CASSAQTGRNSGNTIYF	TGTGCCAGCAGCGCCCAGACAGGGAGAAACTCTGGAAACACCATATATTTT
NA	NA	TRBV12-5	TRBJ1-3	CASGKPSGNTIYF	TGTGCTAGTGGTAAACCCTCTGGAAACACCATATATTTT
TRBD2	NA	TRBV4-3	TRBJ2-1	CASSQGGGITNEQFF	TGCGCCAGCAGCCAAGGCGGGGGGATTACAAATGAGCAGTTCTTC
TRBD1	NA	TRBV5-1	TRBJ2-2	CASIWGQGPTGELFF	TGCGCCAGCATCTGGGGACAGGGGCCGACCGGGGAGCTGTTTTTT
NA	NA	TRBV19	TRBJ2-5	CASSIVTGSGGETQYF	TGTGCCAGTAGTATTGTAACAGGCAGTGGTGGAGAGACCCAGTACTTC
TRBD1	NA	TRBV6-2/TRBV6-3	TRBJ2-1	CASSITGGSDEQFF	TGTGCCAGCAGTATAACAGGGGGGAGCGATGAGCAGTTCTTC
NA	NA	TRBV3-1/TRBV3-2	TRBJ2-6	CASSQGQGRGANVLTF	TGTGCCAGCAGCCAAGGTCAGGGTCGTGGGGCCAACGTCCTGACTTTC
TRBD1	NA	TRBV5-4	TRBJ2-7	CASSSQVGQGAYEQYF	TGTGCCAGCAGCTCACAGGTGGGGCAGGGGGCCTACGAGCAGTACTTC
NA	once	TRBV5-1	TRBJ2-5	CASSLFGRTPVRETQYF	TGCGCCAGCAGCTTGTTCGGGCGGACCCCCGTGAGGGAGACCCAGTACTTC
NA	NA	TRBV11-2	TRBJ2-7	CASSPGGGRSYEQYF	TGTGCCAGCAGCCCAGGTGGGGGCCGATCCTACGAGCAGTACTTC
TRBD2	NA	TRBV3-1/TRBV3-2	TRBJ2-7	CASSQEKGGGAYEQYF	TGTGCCAGCAGCCAAGAGAAGGGCGGGGGAGCCTACGAGCAGTACTTC
NA	few	TRBV3-1/TRBV3-2	TRBJ2-7	CASSQVTYEQYF	TGTGCCAGCAGCCAAGTTACCTACGAGCAGTACTTC
TRBD2	NA	TRBV6-2/TRBV6-3	TRBJ2-7	CASSLQRGASYEQYF	TGTGCCAGCAGTCTTCAGCGGGGGGCTTCCTACGAGCAGTACTTC
TRBD1	NA	TRBV5-1	TRBJ1-3	CASSTGQRDGNTIYF	TGCGCCAGCAGCACGGGACAGAGAGATGGAAACACCATATATTTT
NA	NA	TRBV7-6	TRBJ2-3	CASSTRPDPPPDTQYF	TGTGCCAGCAGCACTCGACCAGACCCCCCCCCAGATACGCAGTATTTT
NA	NA	TRBV15	TRBJ2-7	CATSRDLGGASSYEQYF	TGTGCCACCAGCAGAGATTTGGGCGGGGCGAGTTCCTACGAGCAGTACTTC
TRBD1	once	TRBV28	TRBJ2-7	CASSTGGYEQYF	TGTGCCAGCAGTACAGGGGGGTACGAGCAGTACTTC
NA	NA	TRBV7-9	TRBJ1-1	CASSLVTVNTEAFF	TGTGCCAGCAGCTTAGTAACGGTGAACACTGAAGCTTTCTTT
NA	NA	TRBV28	TRBJ2-7	CASSSGGSDEQYF	TGTGCCAGCAGTTCCGGGGGTAGTGACGAGCAGTACTTC
TRBD2	NA	TRBV19	TRBJ2-3	CATRLAGGLDTQYF	TGTGCCACCAGACTAGCGGGGGGGCTGGATACGCAGTATTTT
NA	NA	TRBV18	TRBJ1-4	CASSRQAEEKLFF	TGTGCCAGCTCACGTCAGGCGGAGGAAAAACTGTTTTTT
NA	NA	TRBV6-1	TRBJ2-7	CASSERGYEQYF	TGTGCCAGCAGTGAAAGGGGCTACGAGCAGTACTTC
TRBD2	NA	TRBV7-9	TRBJ2-7	CASSRGGESYEQYF	TGTGCCAGCAGCCGCGGGGGGGAATCCTACGAGCAGTACTTC
NA	NA	TRBV5-5	TRBJ1-1	CASSSEAENTEAFF	TGTGCCAGCAGCTCGGAAGCAGAGAACACTGAAGCTTTCTTT
TRBD2	NA	TRBV6-5	TRBJ2-2	CASQRGGYTGELFF	TGTGCCAGTCAGCGGGGGGGATACACCGGGGAGCTGTTTTTT
NA	NA	TRBV7-6	TRBJ2-7	CASSSNWGGREQYF	TGTGCCAGCAGCTCTAATTGGGGCGGCCGCGAGCAGTACTTC
NA	once	TRBV4-2	TRBJ2-3	CASSQDMTSTDTQYF	TGTGCCAGCAGCCAAGATATGACCAGCACAGATACGCAGTATTTT
NA	NA	TRBV5-6	TRBJ2-5	CASSTGQQETQYF	TGTGCCAGCAGCACCGGACAGCAAGAGACCCAGTACTTC
TRBD1	NA	TRBV24-1	TRBJ2-3	CATSDPTGARADTQYF	TGTGCCACCAGTGACCCTACAGGGGCGCGGGCAGATACGCAGTATTTT
TRBD1	NA	TRBV28	TRBJ2-2	CASSFRTGLAGELFF	TGTGCCAGCAGTTTCCGGACAGGGCTCGCCGGGGAGCTGTTTTTT
NA	NA	TRBV5-3	TRBJ1-5	CARSSNRRDSNQPQHF	TGTGCCAGAAGCTCCAACAGGAGAGATAGCAATCAGCCCCAGCATTTT
NA	few	TRBV4-2	TRBJ2-3	CASSQVNSYTDTQYF	TGTGCCAGCAGCCAAGTAAACAGCTACACAGATACGCAGTATTTT
NA	NA	TRBV11-2	TRBJ2-3	CASSLGVRGETYTDTQYF	TGTGCCAGCAGCTTAGGAGTAAGAGGGGAAACTTACACAGATACGCAGTATTTT
TRBD1	NA	TRBV7-9	TRBJ2-7	CASSRPGQDYEQYF	TGTGCCAGCAGCCGTCCGGGACAGGACTACGAGCAGTACTTC
NA	NA	TRBV6-2/TRBV6-3	TRBJ2-7	CASSYGGHGTYEQYF	TGTGCCAGCAGTTACGGGGGACATGGTACCTACGAGCAGTACTTC
TRBD1	NA	TRBV6-5	TRBJ1-5	CASLTGGFDQPQHF	TGTGCCAGTTTGACAGGGGGTTTTGATCAGCCCCAGCATTTT
NA	NA	TRBV14	TRBJ1-3	CASRTAGSGNTIYF	TGTGCCAGCAGAACCGCGGGCTCTGGAAACACCATATATTTT
NA	few	TRBV7-9	TRBJ1-1	CASSLGRAEAFF	TGTGCCAGCAGCTTAGGAAGGGCTGAAGCTTTCTTT